This T cell receptor beta chain derives from a study of blood T cell repertoires in COVID-19. The CDR3 consists of 16 residues. The germline V gene has CDR1 SGHTA and CDR2 FQGTGA. J gave up 0 bases and V 5 bases, and 6 bases lay outside the gene matches. This clone was seen more than once but under ten times. TCRdb keeps only in-frame clones here, not all; method: immunoSEQ multiplex PCR. Among approximately 360,000 clones, around nine tenths were seen once, and the ten largest hold about 0.89%. The TCR comes from a woman younger than 45 with acute COVID-19. The V gene is TRBV7-3, the J gene TRBJ1-3, with TRBD1 matching 8 bases. Sequencing was performed on PBMCs or T cells enriched from blood (not recorded which). This CDR3 reads CASSLGTGPSGNTIYF. The CDR3 DNA follows: TGTGCCAGCAGCCTAGGGACAGGACCCTCTGGAAACACCATATATTTT.